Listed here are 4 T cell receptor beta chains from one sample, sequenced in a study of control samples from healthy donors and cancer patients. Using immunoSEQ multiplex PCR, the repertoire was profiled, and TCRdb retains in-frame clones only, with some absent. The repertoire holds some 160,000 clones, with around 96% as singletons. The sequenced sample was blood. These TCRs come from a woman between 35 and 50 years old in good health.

As DNA, the CDR3 is TGCGCCAGCAGTCTACCGGGACAGAACTATGGCTACACCTTC. Its protein is CASSLPGQNYGYTF. V usage is TRBV4-1 and J usage is TRBJ1-2, with TRBD1 matching 7 bases. Germline CDR1 is MGHRA and CDR2 is YSYEKL. CDR3 size: 14 residues. The trim removed 6 bases at V and 2 bases at J, leaving 6 bases unmatched.

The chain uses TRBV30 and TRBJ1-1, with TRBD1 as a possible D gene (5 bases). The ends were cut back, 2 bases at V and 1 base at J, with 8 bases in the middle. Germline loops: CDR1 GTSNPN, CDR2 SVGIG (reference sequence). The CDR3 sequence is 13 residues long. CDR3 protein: CAWSQGSNTEAFF. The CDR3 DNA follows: TGTGCCTGGAGTCAGGGATCGAACACTGAAGCTTTCTTT.

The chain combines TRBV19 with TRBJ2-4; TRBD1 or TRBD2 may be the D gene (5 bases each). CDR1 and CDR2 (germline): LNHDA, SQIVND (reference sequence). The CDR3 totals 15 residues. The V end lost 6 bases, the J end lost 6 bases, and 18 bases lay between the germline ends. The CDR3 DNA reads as TGTGCCAGTAGGAACGCTGGGGCCGGGACAAACATTCAGTACTTC. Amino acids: CASRNAGAGTNIQYF.

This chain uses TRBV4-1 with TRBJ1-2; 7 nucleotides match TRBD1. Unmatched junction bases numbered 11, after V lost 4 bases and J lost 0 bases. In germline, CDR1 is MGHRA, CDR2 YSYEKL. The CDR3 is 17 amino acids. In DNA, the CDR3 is TGCGCCAGCAGCCCCTTAGACAGGGCCTCAGCTAACTATGGCTACACCTTC. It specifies CASSPLDRASANYGYTF.